This T cell receptor beta chain was observed in a study of early T cells in non-severe SARS-CoV-2 infection (dated by TCRdb to the early 2020s). In the study overall: Because TCR sequencing was done on bulk RNA from unsorted whole blood, the alpha and beta chains could not be paired. General study outcomes and caveats: VDJdb matching was skewed toward anti-spike CD8 responses and likely underestimated virus-specific expansions by missing private and CD4 specificities.

The study was a case-control design nested within a healthcare worker cohort in London, UK, with weekly nasopharyngeal swab PCR tests and blood sampling. Healthcare workers were recruited between 23 and 31 March 2020, during the week of the UK lockdown, and were followed weekly for up to 16 weeks. This clonotype was detected ten times or more. Its recognized antigen is unknown. No base quality information exists; no much larger clone differs at one position. The germline V and J ends show losses of 3 bases and 1 base respectively, and no gene match explains 12 bases of the junction. The germline V gene specifies SGHTS as CDR1 and YDEGEE as CDR2. The CDR3, cysteine through phenylalanine, is 18 amino acids long. Only the CDR3 region is kept as DNA, spanning 54 bases read in frame from base 1. Library generation was performed with 5' RACE. TCRdb records NextSeq 500 as the sequencer. Unique molecular identifiers were attached to individual cDNA molecules in the TCR library protocol so that sequencing error and PCR bias could be corrected. TCR alpha and beta chains were both sequenced, and the abundances of alpha and beta sequences in each sample were closely correlated with each other. In the paper's pipeline: Decombinator V4 was used to annotate the V gene, J gene and CDR3 of the TCR sequences. Expanded TCRs were defined as changing significantly between any two time points under a Poisson model with p below 0.0001. Abundances of TCRs were expressed as counts per million after normalisation to the total number of TCRs sequenced in each sample. MAIT TCRs were defined by TRAV1-2 paired with TRAJ12, TRAJ20 or TRAJ33, and iNKT TCRs by TRAV10 paired with TRAJ18. VDJdb, accessed on 1 November 2021, was searched for TCRs annotated for CMV, EBV and SARS-CoV-2, and TCRs annotated for more than one antigen were excluded. TCRdb cleaned the public reads at Q25 with fastp, built clones with MiXCR and kept in-frame beta chains. Every distinct CDR3 protein forms one entry, paired with its most common genes and DNA. The V and J calls were not made by the authors but by TCRdb's processing. Present in this sample are roughly 75,000 distinct CDR3 sequences, 9% to 10% of which were seen just once. Of the sample, approximately 4.9% is held by the ten largest clones.

The sequence came from an adult who was a healthcare worker with PCR-confirmed SARS-CoV-2 infection or an uninfected control (not recorded which). This sequence uses TRBV5-8 and TRBJ2-2, and TRBD1 matches 7 of the central bases. The sequencing input was whole blood. The CDR3 reads CASSSPATGWMNTGELFF. The sequence in DNA is TGTGCCAGCAGCTCGCCCGCGACAGGGTGGATGAACACCGGGGAGCTGTTTTTT.